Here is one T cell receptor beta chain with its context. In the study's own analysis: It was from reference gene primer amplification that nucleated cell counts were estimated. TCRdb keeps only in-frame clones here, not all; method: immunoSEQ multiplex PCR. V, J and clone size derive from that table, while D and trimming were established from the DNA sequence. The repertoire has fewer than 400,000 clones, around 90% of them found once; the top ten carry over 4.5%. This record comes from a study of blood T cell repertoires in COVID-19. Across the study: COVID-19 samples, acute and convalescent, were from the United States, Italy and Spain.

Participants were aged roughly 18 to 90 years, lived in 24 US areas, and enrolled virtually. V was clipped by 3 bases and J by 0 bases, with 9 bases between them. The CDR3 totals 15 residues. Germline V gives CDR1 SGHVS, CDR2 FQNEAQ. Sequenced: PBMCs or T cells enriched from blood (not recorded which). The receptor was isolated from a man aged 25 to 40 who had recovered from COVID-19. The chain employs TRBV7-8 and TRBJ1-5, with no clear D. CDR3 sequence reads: CASSFSGLSNQPQHF. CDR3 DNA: TGTGCCAGCAGCTTTAGTGGACTTAGCAATCAGCCCCAGCATTTT.